A selection of T cell receptor beta chains follows, all from one sample in a study of T cell responses to AZD1222 COVID-19 vaccine. Using immunoSEQ multiplex PCR, the repertoire was profiled, and TCRdb retains in-frame clones only, with some absent. The sample yields 90,000 to 110,000 clones, roughly 90% seen once. The sample consisted of peripheral blood, taken on day 0 of AZD1222 vaccination. The receptors shown here come from an adult in good health. The CDR3 runs from the conserved cysteine through the conserved F or W. Each record gives: CDR3 length, clone size, V gene, J gene, D gene, CDR3 protein, CDR3 DNA. D genes are given only for firm matches. Size values are once, few and many counts, or a class for expanded clones, and some rows have none.

>14|once|TRBV6-4|TRBJ1-2|NA
CASSAAGEGTGYTF
TGTGCCAGCAGTGCCGCGGGGGAAGGGACTGGCTACACCTTC
>15|NA|TRBV7-2|TRBJ2-3|NA
CASRRRLDSTDTQYF
TGTGCCAGCAGACGCCGACTAGATAGCACAGATACGCAGTATTTT
>15|NA|TRBV15|TRBJ2-5|TRBD1
CATSRGGQNQETQYF
TGTGCCACCAGCAGAGGGGGACAGAACCAAGAGACCCAGTACTTC
>16|NA|TRBV7-9|TRBJ1-4|NA
CASSLEAAATNEKLFF
TGTGCCAGCAGCTTAGAGGCGGCCGCAACTAATGAAAAACTGTTTTTT
>16|NA|TRBV18|TRBJ1-5|NA
CASSPGGGGGSQPQHF
TGTGCCAGCTCACCAGGGGGAGGAGGTGGTTCTCAGCCCCAGCATTTT
>15|NA|TRBV18|TRBJ1-6|TRBD1
CASSPPGTGDSPLHF
TGTGCCAGCTCACCACCCGGGACAGGGGATTCACCCCTCCACTTT
>15|NA|TRBV19|TRBJ2-2|NA
CASSIDRRNTGELFF
TGTGCCAGTAGTATAGATCGTAGGAACACCGGGGAGCTGTTTTTT
>15|NA|TRBV9|TRBJ1-1|NA
CASSVGEGRNTEAFF
TGTGCCAGCAGCGTAGGTGAGGGGCGGAACACTGAAGCTTTCTTT
>15|NA|TRBV3-1/TRBV3-2|TRBJ2-7|TRBD2
CASSPGLAGASEQYF
TGTGCCAGCAGCCCCGGACTAGCGGGAGCATCCGAGCAGTACTTC
>17|once|TRBV3-1/TRBV3-2|TRBJ1-2|TRBD1
CASSQGTGAGGNYGYTF
TGTGCCAGCAGCCAAGGGACAGGGGCGGGTGGTAACTATGGCTACACCTTC
>15|NA|TRBV4-2|TRBJ1-1|TRBD1
CASSQVPGTVPEAFF
TGTGCCAGCAGCCAAGTCCCCGGGACAGTTCCTGAAGCTTTCTTT
>18|NA|TRBV18|TRBJ2-1|TRBD2
CASSPPGLAGGPYNEQFF
TGTGCCAGCTCACCTCCGGGACTAGCGGGGGGCCCCTACAATGAGCAGTTCTTC
>16|NA|TRBV27|TRBJ1-1|NA
CASSLEGNLMNTEAFF
TGTGCCAGCAGTTTAGAAGGAAACCTTATGAACACTGAAGCTTTCTTT
>13|NA|TRBV7-9|TRBJ2-1|NA
CASSLARGNEQFF
TGTGCCAGCAGCTTAGCGCGGGGTAATGAGCAGTTCTTC
>15|NA|TRBV2|TRBJ2-2|NA
CASSVSLANTGELFF
TGTGCCAGCAGTGTAAGTCTCGCGAACACCGGGGAGCTGTTTTTT
>14|NA|TRBV2|TRBJ2-3|TRBD2
CASSLAGGTDTQYF
TGTGCCAGCAGCCTAGCGGGGGGCACAGATACGCAGTATTTT
>13|NA|TRBV27|TRBJ1-5|TRBD1
CASGWTGGQPQHF
TGTGCCAGCGGGTGGACAGGGGGTCAGCCCCAGCATTTT
>15|NA|TRBV27|TRBJ1-6|NA
CASSLKTTGQSPLHF
TGTGCCAGCAGTTTAAAAACCACAGGGCAATCACCCCTCCACTTT